This TCR beta chain comes out of a study of T cell changes during pregnancy in multiple sclerosis. In this sample, this clone turned up a few times. This CDR3 is 15 amino acids long. Trimming removed 8 bases from V and 1 base from J; junction bases left unmatched: 7. CDR1 and CDR2 (germline): SNHLY, FYNNEI. Here immunoSEQ multiplex PCR was the method, and the copy in TCRdb shows in-frame clones only, minus some. The sample lists about 55,000 clones, about nine tenths occurring once. This clonotype was sampled from a female donor with multiple sclerosis, enrolled in a pregnancy study. The chain has TRBV2 and TRBJ1-5, with TRBD1 matching 8 bases. The material sequenced was CD4+ T cells from peripheral blood mononuclear cells, taken in the first trimester of pregnancy. Written as DNA, the CDR3 is TGTGCCAGCGCGGCCAGGGGGCTGAGCAATCAGCCCCAGCATTTT. Encoded protein: CASAARGLSNQPQHF. The entire variable domain, with the rest obtained from reference TRBV2 and TRBJ1-5, is as follows: EPEVTQTPSHQVTQMGQEVILRCVPISNHLYFYWYRQILGQKVEFLVSFYNNEISEKSEIFDDQFSVERPDGSNFTLKIRSTKLEDSAMYFCASAARGLSNQPQHFGDGTRLSIL.